A selection of T cell receptor beta chains follows, all from one sample in a study of OX40 agonist ivuxolimab in advanced cancers. Clones were read by immunoSEQ multiplex PCR, and TCRdb kept only the in-frame ones, dropping some. The profile covers some 150,000 clones, with about nine tenths appearing a single time and 1.1% taken by the ten largest. Specimen: CD4+ or CD8+ T cells sorted from blood, collected in a trial of the OX40 agonist ivuxolimab. All receptors derive from an adult with an advanced solid tumor such as melanoma, head and neck, liver or kidney cancer. CDR3s include the opening cysteine and the closing phenylalanine or tryptophan. D genes are given only for firm matches. Where a row states a size, it is once, few, many or the class of an expanded clone; other rows omit it.

DNA,CDR3,size,V,D,J
TGCGCCAGCAGCCAAGTGGGGAGCACAGATACGCAGTATTTT,CASSQVGSTDTQYF,-,TRBV4-1,-,TRBJ2-3
TGTGCCAGCAGTTCGGGCCGCGGTCAGCCCCAGCATTTT,CASSSGRGQPQHF,-,TRBV6-5,-,TRBJ1-5
TGTGCCAGCAGTTTTGGCGGGAGAGTGGGAGAGACCCAGTACTTC,CASSFGGRVGETQYF,once,TRBV28,TRBD2,TRBJ2-5
TGTGCTAGCAGCTTAAGGCAGGGAGGTGATGAGCAGTTCTTC,CASSLRQGGDEQFF,-,TRBV7-7,-,TRBJ2-1
TGCGCCAGCAGGGGACTAGCGGGAGTACAAGAGACCCAGTACTTC,CASRGLAGVQETQYF,-,TRBV10-2,TRBD2,TRBJ2-5
TGTGCCAGCAGAACCGAAACCCGGCCAGGACTAGCGCCCTACGAGCAGTACTTC,CASRTETRPGLAPYEQYF,-,TRBV2,TRBD2,TRBJ2-7
TGTGCCAGCTCAATACGCCAGGATAGCAATCAGCCCCAGCATTTT,CASSIRQDSNQPQHF,-,TRBV18,-,TRBJ1-5
TGTGCCAGCAGACTAGCGGCTAGCGGAGGCGAGCAGTACTTC,CASRLAASGGEQYF,-,TRBV7-9,TRBD2,TRBJ2-7
TGCAGTGCCGCAAGGGGACCTGGCTACACCTTC,CSAARGPGYTF,-,TRBV20-1,-,TRBJ1-2
TGTGCCAGCTCACCCGGTTCTAGCGGAAACAATGAGCAGTTCTTC,CASSPGSSGNNEQFF,-,TRBV18,TRBD2,TRBJ2-1
TGTGCCACCAAGGGACAGGGGGCCGTCGATGAGCAGTTCTTC,CATKGQGAVDEQFF,-,TRBV15,TRBD1,TRBJ2-1
TGTGCCAGCTCCCCTTCCGACGACACCACCGGGGAGCTGTTTTTT,CASSPSDDTTGELFF,-,TRBV18,-,TRBJ2-2
TGTGCCAGCAGCCCTTCAACAGGGAGCACTGAAGCTTTCTTT,CASSPSTGSTEAFF,-,TRBV7-9,-,TRBJ1-1
TGTGCCAGCCAACTCAACCGGGATACGCAGTATTTT,CASQLNRDTQYF,-,TRBV6-1,-,TRBJ2-3
TGTGCCAGCAGCCAGTGGACAGGACAAGAGACCCAGTACTTC,CASSQWTGQETQYF,-,TRBV16,TRBD1,TRBJ2-5
TGCAGCGTTGAAGGGGGGGGTGCGAACACTGAAGCTTTCTTT,CSVEGGGANTEAFF,once,TRBV29-1,-,TRBJ1-1
TGTGCCAGCTCACCACCACAGGGGCTCCAAGAGACCCAGTACTTC,CASSPPQGLQETQYF,-,TRBV18,TRBD1,TRBJ2-5
TGTGCCAGCAGAGACAGAACAAACACCGGGGAGCTGTTTTTT,CASRDRTNTGELFF,-,TRBV9,-,TRBJ2-2
TGCAGCGCTTCAGGACACAGCTCCTACGAGCAGTACTTC,CSASGHSSYEQYF,-,TRBV29-1,-,TRBJ2-7
TGTGCCAGCAGGGGGACTAGCGGGACGGACACAGATACGCAGTATTTT,CASRGTSGTDTDTQYF,-,TRBV25-1,TRBD2,TRBJ2-3
TGTGCCAGCAGTCCATCGACGGAGATGAACACTGAAGCTTTCTTT,CASSPSTEMNTEAFF,-,TRBV28,-,TRBJ1-1
TGTGCCAGCAGTTTGACTAGCGGGGGCTCCTACAATGAGCAGTTCTTC,CASSLTSGGSYNEQFF,-,TRBV27,TRBD2,TRBJ2-1
TGTGCCAGCAGTTTCTCGGCAGGGGGCCAGCCCCAGCATTTT,CASSFSAGGQPQHF,-,TRBV28,TRBD1,TRBJ1-5
TGTGCCAGCTCCGGGGTGTGGGGTAGCACTGAAGCTTTCTTT,CASSGVWGSTEAFF,-,TRBV6-5,-,TRBJ1-1
TGTGCCAGCAGTAGAAGCGGGAGGGTCTACGAGCAGTACTTC,CASSRSGRVYEQYF,few,TRBV27,TRBD2,TRBJ2-7
TGTGCCATCAGAGGACAGGGTTTAAACACTGAAGCTTTCTTT,CAIRGQGLNTEAFF,-,TRBV10-3,TRBD1,TRBJ1-1
TGTGCCAGCACCGAGACGGGACCCCCAGTGGATACGCAGTATTTT,CASTETGPPVDTQYF,-,TRBV6-6,-,TRBJ2-3
TGTGCCACCAGCAGAGACCTGCGAAATTCACCCCTCCACTTT,CATSRDLRNSPLHF,-,TRBV15,-,TRBJ1-6
TGTGCCAGTAGTAGAGCGGGATCCTACGAGCAGTACTTC,CASSRAGSYEQYF,-,TRBV19,TRBD2,TRBJ2-7
TGTGCCAGCAGCCCAGATGGGTATGGCTACACCTTC,CASSPDGYGYTF,-,TRBV11-3,-,TRBJ1-2
TGTGCCAGCAACACGGGGGGGCGGAGCACTGAAGCTTTCTTT,CASNTGGRSTEAFF,-,TRBV16,-,TRBJ1-1
TGTGCCAGCAGCTTAGACGTCTGGAGTGAAAAACTGTTTTTT,CASSLDVWSEKLFF,-,TRBV7-8,-,TRBJ1-4
TGTGCCAGTAGTATAGTCGGAAGCCTAACTGGAAACACCATATATTTT,CASSIVGSLTGNTIYF,-,TRBV19,-,TRBJ1-3
TGTGCCAGCGAAATGAATCCCTACCACCTGGGGAAGCCCCAGCATTTT,CASEMNPYHLGKPQHF,-,TRBV28,-,TRBJ1-5
TGTGCCAGCAGTCCCCAAAGAGGGGGCACAGATACGCAGTATTTT,CASSPQRGGTDTQYF,-,TRBV7-2,-,TRBJ2-3
TGCGCCAGCAGCTACATAGCGGGAGGAGCAGATACGCAGTATTTT,CASSYIAGGADTQYF,-,TRBV5-1,TRBD2,TRBJ2-3
TGTGCCAGCAGGCCCACAGGATCCCCGACTGAAGCTTTCTTT,CASRPTGSPTEAFF,-,TRBV28,-,TRBJ1-1
TGTGCCAGCTCACCGCGACAGGCGGACACCGGGGAGCTGTTTTTT,CASSPRQADTGELFF,-,TRBV18,-,TRBJ2-2
TGTGCCAGCAGTGACAGTGTGGCATACGAGCAGTACTTC,CASSDSVAYEQYF,-,TRBV28,-,TRBJ2-7
TGTGCCAGCTCACCTAGCCGAGAGAACTATGGCTACACCTTC,CASSPSRENYGYTF,-,TRBV18,-,TRBJ1-2
TGCAGCGTCCTGTCCTCCCAGACAAAAGAGACCCAGTACTTC,CSVLSSQTKETQYF,-,TRBV29-1,-,TRBJ2-5
TGTGCCAGCAGTTATGGGGCCCAAGAGACCCAGTACTTC,CASSYGAQETQYF,-,TRBV6-5,-,TRBJ2-5
TGTGCCAGCAGTGAACTAGGAGACAGGGGGAATCAGCCCCAGCATTTT,CASSELGDRGNQPQHF,-,TRBV2,TRBD1,TRBJ1-5
TGTGCCAGCGCGGGAGGAGCGGACAGCCCCTATGGCTACACCTTC,CASAGGADSPYGYTF,-,TRBV7-2,-,TRBJ1-2
TGTGCCAGTAGTACTCGGGAGTCCTCCTACGAGCAGTACTTC,CASSTRESSYEQYF,-,TRBV19,-,TRBJ2-7
TGCGCCAGCAGCACCGCAGGGGGCTGGACCGGGGAGCTGTTTTTT,CASSTAGGWTGELFF,-,TRBV5-1,TRBD1,TRBJ2-2
TGTGCCAGTAGTCTCCTCGATAGTAAGCAGTTCTTC,CASSLLDSKQFF,few,TRBV19,-,TRBJ2-1
TGTGCCAGCAGTTCCGGACTAGCGGGAAGCACAGATACGCAGTATTTT,CASSSGLAGSTDTQYF,-,TRBV6-6,TRBD2,TRBJ2-3
TGTGCCAGCAGCGTAGGGACAGGACGAGGAGGCTACACCTTC,CASSVGTGRGGYTF,-,TRBV9,TRBD1,TRBJ1-2
TGCAGCGTTGAATATGACACCGAAGCTTTCTTT,CSVEYDTEAFF,few,TRBV29-1,-,TRBJ1-1
TGTGCCAGTTCAACCGGGACAGCCTTCTATAGCAATCAGCCCCAGCATTTT,CASSTGTAFYSNQPQHF,-,TRBV19,TRBD1,TRBJ1-5
TGCGCCAGCAGCTACCCGGGGGGGGGTAGTAGCGGGAGGTCCTACAATGAGCAGTTCTTC,CASSYPGGGSSGRSYNEQFF,-,TRBV5-1,TRBD2,TRBJ2-1
TGCGCCAGCAGCTCCACAGGGGGCAATGAGCAGTTCTTC,CASSSTGGNEQFF,-,TRBV5-1,TRBD1,TRBJ2-1
TGTGCCAGCAGCTCTCGTATGAACACTGAAGCTTTCTTT,CASSSRMNTEAFF,once,TRBV9,-,TRBJ1-1
TGTGCTAGTGGAAAGGGACAAAGCGACTATGGCTACACCTTC,CASGKGQSDYGYTF,-,TRBV12-5,-,TRBJ1-2
TGTGCCAGCAGCTTATACCGGGACAGGGGGGACGGGGAGCTGTTTTTT,CASSLYRDRGDGELFF,-,TRBV7-9,TRBD1,TRBJ2-2
TGCGCCAGTCGGATGGACAGGGTAAACTATGGCTACACCTTC,CASRMDRVNYGYTF,-,TRBV23-1,TRBD1,TRBJ1-2
TGTGCCAGCAGCCAGTGGCCCCCAGCGGGAACCTACGAGCAGTACTTC,CASSQWPPAGTYEQYF,-,TRBV11-2,TRBD2,TRBJ2-7
TGCGCCAGCAGGTTGACGGCCAGTCAAGAGACCCAGTACTTC,CASRLTASQETQYF,-,TRBV5-1,-,TRBJ2-5